By proportion, the clone carrying this T cell receptor (beta chain) is medium-sized. These data belong to a study of spatial heterogeneity in lung cancer. Trimming removed 8 bases at V and 6 bases at J, with 7 bases between. The CDR3 is 10 amino acids. Germline loops: CDR1 DFQATT, CDR2 SNEGSKA (reference sequence). TCRdb reprocessed the 5' RACE reads with MiXCR, giving one entry per CDR3 protein. The repertoire consists of under 20,000 distinct CDR3 sequences, with approximately 20% occurring once and the leading ten covering 5.5% to 7%. Time point meaning: blood at routine non-recurrence follow-up after resection.

The sample in question was PBMCs, obtained at follow-up. The origin of this receptor is a male donor with early-stage non-small cell lung cancer. The chain carries TRBV20-1 and TRBJ1-4, with no clear D. The CDR3 is CSTWDEKLFF. CDR3 nucleotides: TGCAGTACCTGGGATGAAAAACTGTTTTTT.